Listed below are T cell receptor beta chains from one sample, sequenced in a study of molecular identifiers for immune sequencing clone quantification. TCRdb re-analysed the PCR reads in MiXCR, keeping a single row per CDR3 protein. The sample yields tens of thousands of distinct CDR3 sequences, around a sixth seen once. Input material: naive CD8+ T cells from blood, with Jurkat cell RNA spiked in. These receptors were collected from a human donor in good health. Some libraries in this study had Jurkat cell RNA spiked in. Each CDR3 is given with its conserved first and last residue. D genes are given only for firm matches. A row's size may be missing; if present it is once, few, many or a size class.

j_call: TRBJ2-2; d_call: .; v_call: TRBV28; clone_size: many; cdr3_nt: TGTGCCAGCAGTTTTTCGATGCTCGAGGAGTGGAACACCGGGGAGCTGTTTTTT; cdr3_aa: CASSFSMLEEWNTGELFF
j_call: TRBJ2-7; d_call: TRBD1; v_call: TRBV15; clone_size: .; cdr3_nt: TGTGCCACCAGCAAAGGGACAGGCTACGAGCAGTACTTC; cdr3_aa: CATSKGTGYEQYF
j_call: TRBJ2-1; d_call: .; v_call: TRBV4-1; clone_size: many; cdr3_nt: TGCGCCAGCAGCCCCCTCGCGGGTATCGCCTACAATGGGCAGTTCTTC; cdr3_aa: CASSPLAGIAYNGQFF
j_call: TRBJ2-7; d_call: TRBD2; v_call: TRBV9; clone_size: few; cdr3_nt: TGTGCCAGCAGCGTCGGGACTAGCGGCGAGCAGTACTTC; cdr3_aa: CASSVGTSGEQYF
j_call: TRBJ2-3; d_call: .; v_call: TRBV9; clone_size: few; cdr3_nt: TGTGCCAGCAGCGTAGACATTATCACAGATACGCAGTATTTT; cdr3_aa: CASSVDIITDTQYF
j_call: TRBJ2-1; d_call: TRBD2; v_call: TRBV19; clone_size: few; cdr3_nt: TGTGCCAGTAGTATAGAGCTAGCGGGCGACAATGAGCAGTTCTTC; cdr3_aa: CASSIELAGDNEQFF
j_call: TRBJ1-1; d_call: .; v_call: TRBV20-1; clone_size: many; cdr3_nt: TGCAGTGCTAGTGACCTGGTCCAGACTGAAGCTTTCTTT; cdr3_aa: CSASDLVQTEAFF
j_call: TRBJ1-6; d_call: .; v_call: TRBV15; clone_size: many; cdr3_nt: TGTGCCACCAGCATGACAACGGATGGTTCACCCCTCCACTTT; cdr3_aa: CATSMTTDGSPLHF
j_call: TRBJ2-1; d_call: .; v_call: TRBV30; clone_size: many; cdr3_nt: TGTGCCTGGAGCGTGGGGGCGGGAGACAATGAGCAGTTCTTC; cdr3_aa: CAWSVGAGDNEQFF
j_call: TRBJ2-1; d_call: .; v_call: TRBV20-1; clone_size: many; cdr3_nt: TGCAGTGCTAGAGATGTGGGGGTCTCCTACAATGAGCAGTTCTTC; cdr3_aa: CSARDVGVSYNEQFF
j_call: TRBJ2-7; d_call: TRBD2; v_call: TRBV27; clone_size: few; cdr3_nt: TGTGCCGGCAGTTTGGGCGGGAGCCTCTACGAGCAGTACTTC; cdr3_aa: CAGSLGGSLYEQYF
j_call: TRBJ2-7; d_call: .; v_call: TRBV5-4; clone_size: many; cdr3_nt: TGTGCCAGCAGCTTTGGACCCGGAGGGCTCAGGGCCTACGAGCAGTACTTC; cdr3_aa: CASSFGPGGLRAYEQYF
j_call: TRBJ2-7; d_call: .; v_call: TRBV27; clone_size: .; cdr3_nt: TGTGCCAGCAGTTCCCACCCGAGTACCTACGAGCAGTACTTC; cdr3_aa: CASSSHPSTYEQYF
j_call: TRBJ2-3; d_call: TRBD2; v_call: TRBV5-1; clone_size: many; cdr3_nt: TGCGCCAGCAGCTCGAGGACTAGCGGGACTAGCACAGATACGCAGTATTTT; cdr3_aa: CASSSRTSGTSTDTQYF
j_call: TRBJ2-7; d_call: .; v_call: TRBV3-1; clone_size: many; cdr3_nt: TGTGCCAGCGGACAAAAGGGACTCTCCTACGAGCAGTACTTC; cdr3_aa: CASGQKGLSYEQYF
j_call: TRBJ1-2; d_call: TRBD1; v_call: TRBV27; clone_size: few; cdr3_nt: TGTGCCAGCAGTCCCGGGACAGGGCTCTATGGCTACACCTTC; cdr3_aa: CASSPGTGLYGYTF
j_call: TRBJ2-1; d_call: .; v_call: TRBV27; clone_size: many; cdr3_nt: TGTGCCAGCAGTTTATTGGTTGGAGATGAGCAGTTCTTC; cdr3_aa: CASSLLVGDEQFF
j_call: TRBJ1-1; d_call: .; v_call: TRBV29-1; clone_size: many; cdr3_nt: TGCAGCGTTGAGGGGAACACTGAAGCTTTCTTT; cdr3_aa: CSVEGNTEAFF
j_call: TRBJ2-7; d_call: .; v_call: TRBV10-3; clone_size: medium-sized; cdr3_nt: TGTGCCATCAGTGATGGTGGAGGGCAAGACGAGCAGTACTTC; cdr3_aa: CAISDGGGQDEQYF
j_call: TRBJ1-6; d_call: .; v_call: TRBV5-6; clone_size: many; cdr3_nt: TGTGCCAGCAGCTTGGGAGAGCGTCCACCCCTCCACTTT; cdr3_aa: CASSLGERPPLHF
j_call: TRBJ2-3; d_call: TRBD1; v_call: TRBV5-1; clone_size: many; cdr3_nt: TGCGCCAGCAGCTTCCGGGACAGGGGCACAGATACGCAGTATTTT; cdr3_aa: CASSFRDRGTDTQYF
j_call: TRBJ2-5; d_call: .; v_call: TRBV16; clone_size: many; cdr3_nt: TGTGCCAGCAGCCAACAAATTCTCGAGGGCCAATCCGAGACCCAGTACTTC; cdr3_aa: CASSQQILEGQSETQYF
j_call: TRBJ2-1; d_call: .; v_call: TRBV29-1; clone_size: many; cdr3_nt: TGCAGCGTTGATATCGGGGGATTCTCCTACAATGAGCAGTTCTTC; cdr3_aa: CSVDIGGFSYNEQFF
j_call: TRBJ1-2; d_call: TRBD1; v_call: TRBV12-3/TRBV12-4; clone_size: many; cdr3_nt: TGTGCCAGCACACGACAGGGCGCTCCCTATGGCTACACCTTC; cdr3_aa: CASTRQGAPYGYTF
j_call: TRBJ1-2; d_call: .; v_call: TRBV7-9; clone_size: many; cdr3_nt: TGTGCCAGCAGCCAGGGGTATCCACAGGTTAACTATGGCTACACCTTC; cdr3_aa: CASSQGYPQVNYGYTF